This T cell receptor beta chain was sequenced in a study of T cells after yellow fever vaccination. The study, taken as a whole, reports: The CD4 compartment and the CD8 compartment contained a small share of clonotypes in common. The secondary T-cell response peaked on day 5, not day 15, but was weaker. High-abundance clonotypes from the bulk population could contaminate FACS-sorted repertoires.

TCRdb recomputed calls from the 5' RACE reads with MiXCR, one row per CDR3 protein. This repertoire shows 45,000 to 75,000 distinct CDR3 sequences, approximately 6% found once; its top ten account for 25% to 40%. This clonotype has a count of ten or more. This CDR3 comprises 13 residues. The V and J ends lost 5 bases and 6 bases respectively, with 14 bases between them. Germline V gene data show CDR1 as SGHNT and CDR2 as YYREEE (reference sequence). The V call is TRBV5-4, the J call TRBJ1-2; maybe TRBD1 (5 bases). The sequence was collected from a man aged 18-30 years who received the YFV17D yellow fever vaccine. The source material was PBMCs, either bulk or a sorted T-cell subset (CD4+, CD8+, memory, or dextramer-sorted; not recorded which), sampled on the day of the yellow fever booster vaccination. The CDR3, as DNA: TGTGCCAGCAGTCTGCAGGGAGTTGATGGCTACACCTTC. Translation: CASSLQGVDGYTF. The full variable domain, rest sourced from reference TRBV5-4 and TRBJ1-2, is ETGVTQSPTHLIKTRGQQVTLRCSSQSGHNTVSWYQQALGQGPQFIFQYYREEENGRGNFPPRFSGLQFPNYSSELNVNALELDDSALYLCASSLQGVDGYTFGSGTRLTVV.